These 10 T cell receptor beta chains share one sample of origin, sequenced in a study of blood T cell repertoires in COVID-19. The table came from immunoSEQ multiplex PCR; TCRdb's copy has only in-frame clones and leaves some out. This sample has about 70,000 clones; less than 90% occur once, and the top ten carry just under 3%. Input material: peripheral blood. These receptors were taken from an elderly man with acute or convalescent COVID-19.

V gene TRBV5-1 combines with J gene TRBJ1-3, with 11 nucleotides matching TRBD1. After removal of 3 bases from V and 3 bases from J, the junction contained 5 bases not matched to a gene. Germline V gene lookup returns CDR1 SGHRS and CDR2 YFSETQ. This CDR3 comprises 16 residues. CDR3 sequence: CASSSLGQGDGNTIYF. For the CDR3, the DNA is TGCGCCAGCAGCTCCCTGGGACAGGGGGATGGAAACACCATATATTTT.

The CDR3 region is CATSDDSSGRPYTQYF. The DNA of the CDR3 is TGTGCCACCAGTGATGATTCTAGCGGGAGACCTTATACGCAGTATTTT. This chain connects TRBV24-1 to TRBJ2-3, with 10 bases lining up with TRBD2. Losses at the gene ends were 3 bases for V and 7 bases for J; bases not matched to a gene: 9. CDR1 KGHDR and CDR2 SFDVKD come from the germline V gene. CDR3 size: 16 residues.

The V and J genes are TRBV24-1 and TRBJ1-5, with D possibly matching TRBD1 (6 bases). The CDR3 spans 15 residues. V lost 4 bases and J 4 bases, leaving 13 bases between the germline ends. Per germline, CDR1 KGHDR and CDR2 SFDVKD. The CDR3 sequence: CATSEAQGKNQPQHF. The DNA of the CDR3 is TGTGCCACCAGTGAAGCGCAGGGGAAAAATCAGCCCCAGCATTTT.

This clone appeared a single time. J is TRBJ2-1 and V is TRBV5-1, with 8 bases identical to TRBD1. Germline lookup yields CDR1 SGHRS and CDR2 YFSETQ. This CDR3 region has 15 residues. V shed 6 bases and J 5 bases; nucleotides not matched to a gene: 10. In nucleotides, the CDR3 is TGCGCCAGCAACCGGGGAGACAGGGGCCACAATGAGCAGTTCTTC. Translated: CASNRGDRGHNEQFF.

The genes are TRBV18 and TRBJ1-1; D is possibly TRBD1 (5 bases). The CDR3 spans 13 residues. V was trimmed by 4 bases and J by 3 bases, leaving 9 bases between them. Germline loops: CDR1 KGHSH, CDR2 LQKENI. CDR3 residues: CASSQGLDTEAFF. The CDR3 DNA is TGTGCCAGCTCACAGGGGCTGGACACTGAAGCTTTCTTT. The complete variable domain, with remaining parts taken from reference TRBV18 and TRBJ1-1, reads NAGVMQNPRHLVRRRGQEARLRCSPMKGHSHVYWYRQLPEEGLKFMVYLQKENIIDESGMPKERFSAEFPKEGPSILRIQQVVRGDSAAYFCASSQGLDTEAFFGQGTRLTVV.

The chain carries TRBV7-7 and TRBJ1-1; D remains ambiguous. Trimming left V 3 bases short and J 4 bases short, with 18 bases between. This CDR3 is 16 amino acids long. The germline V gene encodes CDR1 SSHAT and CDR2 FNYEAQ (reference sequence). CDR3 residues: CASSLLEWPRGTEAFF. CDR3 coding DNA: TGTGCCAGCAGCTTGCTGGAGTGGCCTCGGGGCACTGAAGCTTTCTTT.

V and J are TRBV2 and TRBJ2-7; TRBD2 matches at 9 bases. CDR3 length: 14 amino acids. V dropped 4 bases and J dropped 4; count of bases not matched to a gene: 5. CDR1 SNHLY and CDR2 FYNNEI come from the germline V gene. CDR3 DNA sequence: TGTGCCAGCAGTGGACTAGCGGCAAATTACGAGCAGTACTTC. This gives the protein CASSGLAANYEQYF.

This clone was found once. This chain uses TRBV19 with TRBJ2-1; no clear D. V was shortened by 3 bases and J by 0 bases, with 9 bases between the two germline ends. Germline values: CDR1 LNHDA, CDR2 SQIVND (reference sequence). The CDR3 consists of 15 residues. CDR3 DNA sequence: TGTGCCAGTAGTATTCCCCGTGTCTCCTACAATGAGCAGTTCTTC. Residues: CASSIPRVSYNEQFF.

This rearrangement joins TRBV7-2 to TRBJ1-4; TRBD1 aligns across 8 bases. Per germline, CDR1 SGHTA and CDR2 FQGNSA. Trimming cost V 1 base and J 15 bases; bases outside gene matches: 4. The CDR3 sequence is 12 residues long. CDR3 in DNA: TGTGCCAGCAGCTTAGTAGGACAGGGAGTGTTTTTT. Its protein product is CASSLVGQGVFF.

This chain joins TRBV27 and TRBJ2-3; no clear D gene. The ends were cut back, 3 bases at V and 6 bases at J, with 4 bases in the middle. This CDR3 is built from 11 residues. From germline, CDR1 is MNHEY and CDR2 SMNVEV (reference sequence). This CDR3 reads CASSFRDTQYF. The CDR3 nucleotides are TGTGCCAGCAGTTTCAGGGATACGCAGTATTTT.